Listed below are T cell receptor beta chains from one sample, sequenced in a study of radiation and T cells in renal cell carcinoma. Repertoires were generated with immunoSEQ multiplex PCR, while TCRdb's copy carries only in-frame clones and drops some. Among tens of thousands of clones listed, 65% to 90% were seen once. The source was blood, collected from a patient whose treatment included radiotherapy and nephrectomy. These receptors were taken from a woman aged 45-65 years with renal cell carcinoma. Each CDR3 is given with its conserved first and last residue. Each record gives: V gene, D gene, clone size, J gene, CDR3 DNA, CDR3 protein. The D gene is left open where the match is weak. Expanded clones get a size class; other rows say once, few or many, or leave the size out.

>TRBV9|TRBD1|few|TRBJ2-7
TGTGCCAGCAGCGTAGAGGGACAGGTTATCAACGAGCAGTACTTC
CASSVEGQVINEQYF
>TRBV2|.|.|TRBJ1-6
TGTGCCAGCAGTGAACGGCAGGGTGGTTATTCACCCCTCCACTTT
CASSERQGGYSPLHF
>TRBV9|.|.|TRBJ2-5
TGTGCCAGCAGCGTAGAGGGTCGAGGGGGAGGGGAGACCCAGTACTTC
CASSVEGRGGGETQYF
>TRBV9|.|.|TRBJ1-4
TGTGCCAGCAGCGTAGACACAGGGCGGACTAATGAAAAACTGTTTTTT
CASSVDTGRTNEKLFF
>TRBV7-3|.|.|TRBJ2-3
TGTGCCAGCAGCTTACGTCCGGGGACGGAAGATACGCAGTATTTT
CASSLRPGTEDTQYF
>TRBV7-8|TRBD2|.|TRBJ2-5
TGTGCCAGCAGCCAAAGCGGGATACTGAAAGAGACCCAGTACTTC
CASSQSGILKETQYF
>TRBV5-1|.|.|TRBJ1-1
TGCGCCAGCAGCTTGAAAGACAGTTCGAACACTGAAGCTTTCTTT
CASSLKDSSNTEAFF
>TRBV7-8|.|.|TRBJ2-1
TGTGCCAGCAGCTTAGTAAATTGGCGGAGCTACAATGAGCAGTTCTTC
CASSLVNWRSYNEQFF
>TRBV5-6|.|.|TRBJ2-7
TGTGCCAGCAGCCCCCCCGGAAGGATGTACGAGCAGTACTTC
CASSPPGRMYEQYF
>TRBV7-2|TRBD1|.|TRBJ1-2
TGTGCCAGCAGCCGAAGCGGGACAGGGGGATTCTATGGCTACACCTTC
CASSRSGTGGFYGYTF
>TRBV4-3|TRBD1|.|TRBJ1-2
TGCGCCAGCAGCCCGGAAGGCAGGGGGCTGGATGGCTACACCTTC
CASSPEGRGLDGYTF
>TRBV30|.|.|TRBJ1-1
TGTGCCGGCGAGATGAACACTGAAGCTTTCTTT
CAGEMNTEAFF
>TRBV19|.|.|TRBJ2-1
TGTGCCAGTACTGACGGGAGCTCCTACAATGAGCAGTTCTTC
CASTDGSSYNEQFF
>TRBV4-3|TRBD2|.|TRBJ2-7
TGCGCCAGCAGCCAAAGGCTCCAGGGTGGGGGGGACTACGAGCAGTACTTC
CASSQRLQGGGDYEQYF
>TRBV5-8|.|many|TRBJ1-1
TGTGCCAGCAGCTTTCGACGGAACACTGAAGCTTTCTTT
CASSFRRNTEAFF
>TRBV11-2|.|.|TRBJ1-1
TGTGCCAGCAGCTACATTATCAGGAACACTGAAGCTTTCTTT
CASSYIIRNTEAFF